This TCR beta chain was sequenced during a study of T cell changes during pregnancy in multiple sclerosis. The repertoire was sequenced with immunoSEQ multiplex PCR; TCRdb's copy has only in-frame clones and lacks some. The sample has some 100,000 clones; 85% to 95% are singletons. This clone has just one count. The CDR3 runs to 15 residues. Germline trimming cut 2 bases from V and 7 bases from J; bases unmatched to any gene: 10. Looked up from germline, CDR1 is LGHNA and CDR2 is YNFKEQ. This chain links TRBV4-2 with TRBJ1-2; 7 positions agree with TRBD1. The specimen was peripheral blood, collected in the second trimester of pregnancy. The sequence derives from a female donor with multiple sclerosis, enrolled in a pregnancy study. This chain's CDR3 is CASSQIPDRAGGYTF. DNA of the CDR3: TGTGCCAGCAGCCAAATCCCCGACAGGGCAGGTGGCTACACCTTC.